The 8 T cell receptor beta chains below come from one sample, sequenced in a study of OX40 agonist ivuxolimab in advanced cancers. Repertoires were generated with immunoSEQ multiplex PCR, while TCRdb's copy carries only in-frame clones and drops some. The repertoire consists of tens of thousands of clones, with about 86% occurring once and the leading ten covering more than 12%. The source material was CD4+ or CD8+ T cells sorted from blood, sampled in a trial of the OX40 agonist ivuxolimab. All receptors come from an adult with an advanced solid tumor such as melanoma, head and neck, liver or kidney cancer.

The V and J genes are TRBV27 and TRBJ2-7, with TRBD2 matching over 8 bases. J was trimmed by 1 base and V by 5 bases; bases with no gene match: 7. Germline V gene data show CDR1 as MNHEY and CDR2 as SMNVEV (reference sequence). The CDR3 loop spans 15 amino acids. Here the CDR3 reads CASSPQSGRSYEQYF. The CDR3 DNA follows: TGTGCCAGCAGTCCCCAGAGCGGGAGATCCTACGAGCAGTACTTC.

This clone was seen once. The rearrangement uses TRBV10-3 and TRBJ2-7, with D perhaps TRBD1 (6 bases). V was clipped by 5 bases and J by 3 bases, with 14 bases between them. Germline V CDR1 and CDR2: ENHRY, SYGVKD. The CDR3 sequence is 14 residues long. The CDR3 DNA follows: TGTGCCATCAGTCCCCCGGGACAACTCTACGAGCAGTACTTC. It is translated as CAISPPGQLYEQYF.

The chain combines TRBV27 with TRBJ1-5; D is possibly TRBD1 (5 bases). V was trimmed by 1 base and J by 5 bases, leaving 12 bases between them. Germline V lookup: CDR1 MNHEY, CDR2 SMNVEV (reference sequence). The CDR3 sequence is 15 residues long. For the CDR3, the DNA is TGTGCCAGCAGTTTATGGACCGGGGGAGATCAGCCCCAGCATTTT. As protein: CASSLWTGGDQPQHF.

This clone showed up just a few times. CDR3 nucleotide sequence: TGTGCCAGCAGCTCCGGACTAGCCCCGGATGAGCAGTTCTTC. It translates to CASSSGLAPDEQFF. V and J are TRBV7-2 and TRBJ2-1, with 8 bases identical to TRBD2. The CDR3 has 14 residues. J was trimmed by 8 bases and V by 4 bases; bases with no gene match: 7. Germline lookup yields CDR1 SGHTA and CDR2 FQGNSA.

The V call is TRBV27, the J call TRBJ2-7; perhaps TRBD2 as D (5 bases). Looked up from germline, CDR1 is MNHEY and CDR2 is SMNVEV (reference sequence). This CDR3 is 15 amino acids long. Trimming removed 7 bases at V and 6 bases at J, with 22 bases between. CDR3 in DNA: TGTGCCAGCATACTGGCCAGCGGTCTGACGGGCGAGCAGTACTTC. Its protein is CASILASGLTGEQYF.

This clone came up a few times. The rearrangement links TRBV2 to TRBJ1-1; 7 bases map to TRBD1. The germline V gene has CDR1 SNHLY and CDR2 FYNNEI. CDR3 length equals 14 residues. V lost 1 base and J lost 6; bases outside the gene matches: 5. The CDR3 nucleotides read TGTGCCAGCAGTGAAGGACAGGGCAATGCTGAAGCTTTCTTT. This translates into CASSEGQGNAEAFF.

This sequence joins TRBV4-1 and TRBJ2-4; D call uncertain. The CDR3 length is 15 residues. The ends were cut back, 0 bases at V and 1 base at J, with 7 bases in the middle. CDR1 and CDR2 from the germline V gene are MGHRA and YSYEKL. CDR3 residues: CASSQEKAAKNIQYF. CDR3 DNA sequence: TGCGCCAGCAGCCAAGAAAAGGCGGCCAAAAACATTCAGTACTTC.

This clone appeared once. V usage is TRBV7-9 and J usage is TRBJ1-3; D gene uncertain. CDR1 SEHNR and CDR2 FQNEAQ come from the germline V gene (reference sequence). V lost 3 bases and J 1 base, leaving 7 bases between the germline ends. The CDR3 extends over 14 amino acids. In DNA form, the CDR3 reads TGTGCCAGCAGCTTTAGTCTATCTGGAAACACCATATATTTT. As protein: CASSFSLSGNTIYF.